A selection of T cell receptor beta chains follows, all from one sample in a study of regulatory T cells in long-lasting Graves disease. TCRdb processed the multiplex PCR reads anew with MiXCR; each CDR3 protein has one entry. The sample lists around 250,000 distinct CDR3 sequences, just over 20% occurring once. The material was peripheral blood mononuclear cells (PBMCs), obtained at new diagnosis, from a patient treated with antithyroid drugs. The origin of the receptors is a female donor with Graves disease. The CDR3 runs from the conserved cysteine through the conserved F or W. D genes are given only for firm matches. Not every row has a clone size; where given, it reads once, few, many or a size class.

abundance	d_gene	j_gene	v_gene	CDR3nt	CDR3aa
many	TRBD1	TRBJ2-3	TRBV27	TGTGCCAGCAGAAGACAGGGGGAAAATACGCAGTATTTT	CASRRQGENTQYF
many	TRBD2	TRBJ2-7	TRBV7-2	TGTGCCAGCAGCCCCTACGGGACTAGCGGGAGGGGGTACGAGCAGTACTTC	CASSPYGTSGRGYEQYF
many	TRBD2	TRBJ2-7	TRBV5-4	TGTGCCAGCAGCTGGGGGACGGGGGGCGAGCAGTACTTC	CASSWGTGGEQYF
many	TRBD1	TRBJ1-1	TRBV20-1	TGCAGTGCCGACGGACAGGGGAACACTGAAGCTTTCTTT	CSADGQGNTEAFF
many	.	TRBJ2-3	TRBV5-6	TGTGCCAGCAGCCCGGGACGCTCGGCCCGGGATACGCAGTATTTT	CASSPGRSARDTQYF
many	.	TRBJ1-1	TRBV19	TGTGCCAGTAGTCGTCGGGAGGGGAGCGCTGAAGCTTTCTTT	CASSRREGSAEAFF
.	TRBD1	TRBJ2-6	TRBV18	TGTGCCAGCTCCGCGGGACAGGGTGCGGGGGCCAACGTCCTGACTTTC	CASSAGQGAGANVLTF
many	TRBD2	TRBJ2-1	TRBV20-1	TGCAGTGCTAGGGGACTAGCGGGAGTTTGGGAGCAGTTCTTC	CSARGLAGVWEQFF
few	.	TRBJ1-2	TRBV6-1	TGTGCCAGCAGGCCCAGGAACTATGGCTACACCTTC	CASRPRNYGYTF
few	.	TRBJ2-7	TRBV6-5	TGTGCCAGCAGTTTTTTCCAGGGGCCCTACGAGCAGTACTTC	CASSFFQGPYEQYF
many	.	TRBJ2-2	TRBV19	TGTGCCTTAAGTCTAGGGAGGACCGGGGAGCTGTTTTTT	CALSLGRTGELFF
many	TRBD2	TRBJ2-5	TRBV7-2	TGTGCCAGCAGCCCCGGACTAGTCAACCAAGAGACCCAGTACTTC	CASSPGLVNQETQYF
many	.	TRBJ2-7	TRBV12-3/TRBV12-4	TGTGCCAGCAGTTTCGGTGCGCATACCTACGAGCAGTACTTC	CASSFGAHTYEQYF
few	.	TRBJ2-6	TRBV24-1	TGTGCCACCAGTGATTTGGGATCTGGGGCCAACGTCCTGACTTTC	CATSDLGSGANVLTF
many	TRBD1	TRBJ2-7	TRBV2	TGTGCCAGCAGGGCCGACAGGGTCGCCAACTACGAGCAGTACTTC	CASRADRVANYEQYF
few	.	TRBJ1-4	TRBV29-1	TGCAGCGTCCCCGAGGGGGGGGGGCGCAGTGAAAAACTGTTTTTT	CSVPEGGGRSEKLFF
many	.	TRBJ2-5	TRBV28	TGTGCCACCCTGGGTCCTGACATTTACGGGACCCAGTACTTC	CATLGPDIYGTQYF
many	.	TRBJ1-1	TRBV11-3	TGTGCCAGCAGCGTCTCGAGAGGAGTGAACACTGAAGCTTTCTTT	CASSVSRGVNTEAFF
.	TRBD1	TRBJ1-1	TRBV27	TGTGCCAGCAGTTTCGGCAGGGGGCGGACTGAAGCTTTCTTT	CASSFGRGRTEAFF
.	.	TRBJ2-5	TRBV7-2	TGTGCCAGCAGTTCCTTGGAGGCCCAGTACTTC	CASSSLEAQYF
few	TRBD1	TRBJ1-2	TRBV4-1	TGCGCCAGCAGCAAAATGAAGGTCTGGGACAGGGACTATGGCTACACCTTC	CASSKMKVWDRDYGYTF
many	.	TRBJ2-2	TRBV7-8	TGTGCCAGCAGCCCGGCCCCATCGGAGGGAAGGGTCGGGGAGCTGTTTTTT	CASSPAPSEGRVGELFF
.	.	TRBJ2-7	TRBV18	TGTGCCAGCTCACCATCGGCAGGTGACACCTACGAGCAGTACTTC	CASSPSAGDTYEQYF
.	TRBD1	TRBJ2-5	TRBV3-1	TGTGCCAGCAGCTCCCGACATACAGGGGGCCAAGAGACCCAGTACTTC	CASSSRHTGGQETQYF
many	.	TRBJ1-2	TRBV6-1	TGTGCCAGCAGTCTGACAGGTCGTCGGTACTATGGCTACACCTTC	CASSLTGRRYYGYTF
many	TRBD1	TRBJ2-2	TRBV6-2/TRBV6-3	TGTGCCAGCACCAGGACAGGGAGTACCGGGGAGCTGTTTTTT	CASTRTGSTGELFF
many	.	TRBJ2-7	TRBV18	TGTGCCAGCTCACCAACCGGGACACTTACCTACGAGCAGTACTTC	CASSPTGTLTYEQYF
many	TRBD2	TRBJ2-1	TRBV13	TGTGCCAGCAGAGGACTAGCGGGTTCGGATGAGCAGTTCTTC	CASRGLAGSDEQFF
.	TRBD1	TRBJ1-2	TRBV20-1	TGCAGTGCGATTGCAGGGGGCGCCTATGGCTACACCTTC	CSAIAGGAYGYTF
many	.	TRBJ2-5	TRBV18	TGTGCCAGCTCGGACTCTTACCGGCAGGGCGACGGAGAGACCCAGTACTTC	CASSDSYRQGDGETQYF
.	.	TRBJ2-1	TRBV10-1	TGCGCCAGCAGTCACCTGGGTCAGATAAATGAGCAGTTCTTC	CASSHLGQINEQFF
many	.	TRBJ2-3	TRBV20-1	TGCAGTGCTAGGACTGCAGATACGCAGTATTTT	CSARTADTQYF
many	.	TRBJ2-2	TRBV19	TGTGCCAGTCGCTGGGTTCGGACCGGGGAGCTGTTTTTT	CASRWVRTGELFF
many	TRBD2	TRBJ2-1	TRBV10-3	TGTGCCATCACGTCGGGCCTAGCGGGATATTTTGAGCAGTTCTTC	CAITSGLAGYFEQFF
many	.	TRBJ2-1	TRBV13	TGTGCTAGTGGGCGGGACAACAATGAGCAGTTCTTC	CASGRDNNEQFF
few	.	TRBJ1-6	TRBV4-1	TGCGCCAGCAGCCAAGTCTCAGCGAGGGATAATTCACCCCTCCACTTT	CASSQVSARDNSPLHF
.	.	TRBJ2-5	TRBV4-1	TGCGCCAGCAGCCAACCGGGACGATCCGGCCAAGAGACCCAGTACTTC	CASSQPGRSGQETQYF